A selection of T cell receptor beta chains follows, all from one sample in a study of regulatory T cells in long-lasting Graves disease. TCRdb reanalysed the multiplex PCR reads using MiXCR and keeps one entry per CDR3 protein. Among 500,000 or so distinct CDR3 sequences listed, about 17% were seen once. The same specimen was also included in a second study, on T cells in Graves' hyperthyroidism and ophthalmopathy.

This specimen was peripheral blood mononuclear cells (PBMCs), taken at new diagnosis, from a patient treated with antithyroid drugs. Receptor source: a man aged 40-55 years with Graves disease. The CDR3 runs from the conserved cysteine through the conserved F or W. A D gene is named only where the DNA matches it firmly. Clone size is given for some rows only: seen once, a few or many times, or a class if the clone is expanded.

CDR3nt	CDR3aa	d_gene	abundance	len	v_gene	j_gene
TGCAGTGCCGGGAACCTCCTCTACGAGCAGTACTTC	CSAGNLLYEQYF	NA	many	12	TRBV20-1	TRBJ2-7
TGCAGCGTTGTTACCGGGACAGGGTACAATGAGCAGTTCTTC	CSVVTGTGYNEQFF	TRBD1	many	14	TRBV29-1	TRBJ2-1
TGTGCCTGGAGTGTACGGGGGACAGCCTCCTACGAGCAGTACTTC	CAWSVRGTASYEQYF	NA	many	15	TRBV30	TRBJ2-7
TGTGCCAGCAGCCAAAAATACGAGCAGTACTTC	CASSQKYEQYF	NA	many	11	TRBV3-1	TRBJ2-7
TGTGCCAGCAGCTCAGGTGGACAGGGCCGCGAGCAGTACTTC	CASSSGGQGREQYF	TRBD1	many	14	TRBV7-9	TRBJ2-7
TGTGCCAGCAGTTTTCAGGAGCGGGGGACCTACGAGCAGTACTTC	CASSFQERGTYEQYF	TRBD2	many	15	TRBV28	TRBJ2-7
TGTGCCAGCAGCTTGGTGGGACTAGCGGGGAAAGAGACCCAGTACTTC	CASSLVGLAGKETQYF	TRBD2	many	16	TRBV5-4	TRBJ2-5
TGCGCCAGCAGCTTCAGATTTTTCAACTATGGCTACACCTTC	CASSFRFFNYGYTF	NA	NA	14	TRBV5-1	TRBJ1-2
TGTGCCATCAGTGAGATGTCTAGCGGGAACGGGGCCCCCACAGATACGCAGTATTTT	CAISEMSSGNGAPTDTQYF	TRBD2	once	19	TRBV10-3	TRBJ2-3
TGTGCCAGCAGCTTATCCGGGACAGGTTTCTACGAGCAGTACTTC	CASSLSGTGFYEQYF	TRBD1	many	15	TRBV12-3/TRBV12-4	TRBJ2-7
TGCAGCGGCGGAAGGACAGGGGGGAGCATGAACACTGAAGCTTTCTTT	CSGGRTGGSMNTEAFF	TRBD1	many	16	TRBV29-1	TRBJ1-1
TGTGCCAGCAACACCGGGACAGTTAATTCACCCCTCCACTTT	CASNTGTVNSPLHF	TRBD1	many	14	TRBV11-2	TRBJ1-6
TGTGCCAGCAGTTGGGCGGTGGGTGGTCAGCCCCAGCATTTT	CASSWAVGGQPQHF	NA	many	14	TRBV2	TRBJ1-5
TGTGCCAGCAGTCTCGCCGATATAGCCCGGAGGGCCTTTTATTCTAGCACAGATACGCAGTATTTT	CASSLADIARRAFYSSTDTQYF	NA	many	22	TRBV12-3/TRBV12-4	TRBJ2-3
TGTGCCAGCAGCGTCGGACAGACCAATCAGCCCCAGCATTTT	CASSVGQTNQPQHF	NA	many	14	TRBV3-1	TRBJ1-5
TGTGCCAGCAGCTTTACAGGGACAGGGGACAATGAGCAGTTCTTC	CASSFTGTGDNEQFF	TRBD1	few	15	TRBV5-6	TRBJ2-1
TGTGCCAGCTCAGAATCCTACGAGCAGTACTTC	CASSESYEQYF	NA	many	11	TRBV18	TRBJ2-7
TGTGCCAGTAGTCTCACAGTTTATAGCAATCAGCCCCAGCATTTT	CASSLTVYSNQPQHF	NA	NA	15	TRBV19	TRBJ1-5
TGTGCCTGGAGTGTACGACCTGTGAACACTGAAGCTTTCTTT	CAWSVRPVNTEAFF	NA	many	14	TRBV30	TRBJ1-1
TGTGCCAGCGTTTTAGCGGGAGGGGGAGATGAGCAGTTCTTC	CASVLAGGGDEQFF	TRBD2	few	14	TRBV25-1	TRBJ2-1
TGTGCCAGCAGCCTAAGGGGGGGGGCGGGGAACACTGAAGCTTTCTTT	CASSLRGGAGNTEAFF	NA	few	16	TRBV12-3/TRBV12-4	TRBJ1-1
TGCAGTGCTAGAGATTCTAGGGCCCCATCGAGCAATGAGCAGTTCTTC	CSARDSRAPSSNEQFF	NA	few	16	TRBV20-1	TRBJ2-1
TGCAGTGCTAGTAGTGCCAGCGGGGTACTACAAGAGACCCAGTACTTC	CSASSASGVLQETQYF	TRBD2	NA	16	TRBV20-1	TRBJ2-5
TGCAGCTCAAGGACTAGCGGGAGTGGATCCTACAATGAGCAGTTCTTC	CSSRTSGSGSYNEQFF	TRBD2	many	16	TRBV29-1	TRBJ2-1
TGTGCCAGCAGTTTATGGTCGGCGGATGGCTACACCTTC	CASSLWSADGYTF	NA	many	13	TRBV28	TRBJ1-2
TGTGCCAGCAAAATTAGCGGGCAGGGAGGCTACGAGCAGTACTTC	CASKISGQGGYEQYF	TRBD2	NA	15	TRBV28	TRBJ2-7
TGTGCCAGCAGTGCCGCAGGGATCGTGCAGTATTTT	CASSAAGIVQYF	NA	few	12	TRBV28	TRBJ2-3
TGCAGTGCCCCCTTTGGAGGAAGGGATCAGCCCCAGCATTTT	CSAPFGGRDQPQHF	NA	many	14	TRBV20-1	TRBJ1-5
TGTGCCAGCAGCTCGACTCAAGGCGGGGAGCTGTTTTTT	CASSSTQGGELFF	NA	NA	13	TRBV7-3	TRBJ2-2
TGTGCCAGCAGCTTAGGTTCGGGGAAGCAGTACTTC	CASSLGSGKQYF	NA	many	12	TRBV7-2	TRBJ2-7
TGTGCCAGCAGCGTAGACGCAGCGTGGGAGACAGATACGCAGTATTTT	CASSVDAAWETDTQYF	NA	NA	16	TRBV9	TRBJ2-3
TGCAGCGTTGAAGTCTCTAGCGGGTGGAACACAGATACGCAGTATTTT	CSVEVSSGWNTDTQYF	TRBD2	NA	16	TRBV29-1	TRBJ2-3
TGTGCCAGCAGCGCCCAGACAGGGGGCGCCCCCAATGAGCAGTTCTTC	CASSAQTGGAPNEQFF	TRBD1	many	16	TRBV7-9	TRBJ2-1
TGTGCCAGCAGCTTAGAAATCGGACCCCCCTACGAGCAGTACTTC	CASSLEIGPPYEQYF	NA	NA	15	TRBV7-2	TRBJ2-7
TGTGCCAGCAGCGTAGCAGGGGCTGTAAATTCACCCCTCCACTTT	CASSVAGAVNSPLHF	NA	few	15	TRBV9	TRBJ1-6
TGTGCCAGCAGTGTACAGGGAGTAAAACTGCTTTTT	CASSVQGVKLLF	NA	NA	12	TRBV6-1	TRBJ1-4
TGTGCCAGCAGCTTAGTGATGAACACTGAAGCTTTCTTT	CASSLVMNTEAFF	NA	many	13	TRBV11-3	TRBJ1-1
TGTGCCAGCAGCCTCCCGCCTCCCTATTCTGAGCAGTTCTTC	CASSLPPPYSEQFF	NA	many	14	TRBV7-3	TRBJ2-1
TGTGCCAGCAGCTTGGCTGGTCGGCCCGTCAGCAATGAGCAGTTCTTC	CASSLAGRPVSNEQFF	NA	few	16	TRBV5-4	TRBJ2-1
TGCAGTGCTAGAGGGATCAGGACAGGGGGTGGCAATGAGCAGTTCTTC	CSARGIRTGGGNEQFF	TRBD1	many	16	TRBV20-1	TRBJ2-1
TGCAGTGCACCCGGGACAGGGATCGAAAAACTGTTTTTT	CSAPGTGIEKLFF	TRBD1	NA	13	TRBV20-1	TRBJ1-4
TGTGCCAGCAGTTTTGGGGGCCCCTCTGATTCACCCCTCCACTTT	CASSFGGPSDSPLHF	NA	NA	15	TRBV27	TRBJ1-6
TGTGCCAGCTATGATTGGGGAGGCACTGAAGCTTTCTTT	CASYDWGGTEAFF	NA	many	13	TRBV6-2/TRBV6-3	TRBJ1-1
TGCGCCAGCAGCCAACCTCTTCGGGGCGCGTCCTACAATGAGCAGTTCTTC	CASSQPLRGASYNEQFF	NA	once	17	TRBV4-1	TRBJ2-1
TGTGCCAGCAGCCAAAGTACAGGGTGGGGCAATGAGCAGTTCTTC	CASSQSTGWGNEQFF	NA	many	15	TRBV5-1	TRBJ2-1
TGTGCCAGCAGCCAAGGTACGGGGCCCTACGAGCAGTACTTC	CASSQGTGPYEQYF	NA	many	14	TRBV3-1	TRBJ2-7
TGTGCCAGCAGCGCCTCAGGGAGAGCCTACGAGCAGTACTTC	CASSASGRAYEQYF	NA	many	14	TRBV7-6	TRBJ2-7
TGTGCCAGCAGTGCGACAGAGGCCTACGAGCAGTACTTC	CASSATEAYEQYF	NA	many	13	TRBV6-1	TRBJ2-7
TGCAGCGTTGGTTGGCGGGAGGGCGGGGAGCTGTTTTTT	CSVGWREGGELFF	TRBD2	few	13	TRBV29-1	TRBJ2-2
TGCGCCAGCAGCCTAAGGGACAGGGGGCGCGACACTGAAGCTTTCTTT	CASSLRDRGRDTEAFF	TRBD1	many	16	TRBV5-1	TRBJ1-1
TGCGCCAGCAGCTTGGGTGTGGGACCGTCAACTAATGAAAAACTGTTTTTT	CASSLGVGPSTNEKLFF	NA	once	17	TRBV5-1	TRBJ1-4
TGTGCCAGCGGCGGATCCCTTCAGGCAGATACGCAGTATTTT	CASGGSLQADTQYF	NA	NA	14	TRBV2	TRBJ2-3
TGTGCCAGCAGCCAAGATCATAGGGTCGGGTACGAGCAGTACTTC	CASSQDHRVGYEQYF	NA	many	15	TRBV3-1	TRBJ2-7